Included here is one T cell receptor (beta chain) sequence, with context. V shed 6 bases, J shed 7 bases, and the junction held 6 bases outside the gene matches. CDR3 size: 13 residues. From germline, CDR1 is MRHNA and CDR2 SNTAGT. These data belong to a study of blood T cell repertoires in COVID-19. Profiling relied on immunoSEQ multiplex PCR, and the TCRdb table lists in-frame clones only, not all of them. This sample carries about 33,000 clones, 85% of them seen once, and the ten largest clones take approximately 7%. The TCR comes from a human donor in a cohort sampled during active COVID-19. The rearrangement links TRBV6-4 to TRBJ1-5; 7 bases are shared with TRBD1. The sequencing sample was made of peripheral blood. The CDR3 sequence: CASSVTGAQPQHF. CDR3 in DNA: TGTGCCAGCAGCGTAACAGGGGCGCAGCCCCAGCATTTT.